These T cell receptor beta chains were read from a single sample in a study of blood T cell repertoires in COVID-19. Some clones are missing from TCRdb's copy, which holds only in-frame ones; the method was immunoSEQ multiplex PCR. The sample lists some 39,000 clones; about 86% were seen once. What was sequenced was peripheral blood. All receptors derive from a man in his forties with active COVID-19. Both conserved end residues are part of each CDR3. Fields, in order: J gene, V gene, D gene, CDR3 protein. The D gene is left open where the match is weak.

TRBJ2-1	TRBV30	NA	CAWRIDSNNEQFF
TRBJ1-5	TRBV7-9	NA	CASSFGVSNQPQHF
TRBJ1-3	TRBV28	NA	CASMEDRFSGNTIYF
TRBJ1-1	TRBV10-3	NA	CAIAGMNEAFF
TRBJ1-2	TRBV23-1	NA	CASSSGGTDYGYTF
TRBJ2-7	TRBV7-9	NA	CASSLGAQGGDEQYF
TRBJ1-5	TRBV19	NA	CASSTQGRNQPQHF
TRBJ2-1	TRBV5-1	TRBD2	CASSLEASGRADNEQFF
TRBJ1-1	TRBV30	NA	CAWSPRRGTEAFF
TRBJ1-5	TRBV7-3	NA	CASSCKSRDYGECGQPQHF
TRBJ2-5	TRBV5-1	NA	CASSFWGLGQETQYF
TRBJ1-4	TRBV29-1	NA	CSVPGGEKLFF
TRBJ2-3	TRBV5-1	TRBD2	CASSLDTGGFTDTQYF
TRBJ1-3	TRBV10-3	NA	CAISGSGNSGPGNTIYF
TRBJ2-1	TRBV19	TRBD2	CASRVRDYPQSNEQFF
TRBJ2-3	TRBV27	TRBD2	CATSGLAGFSSTDTQYF
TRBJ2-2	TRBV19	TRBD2	CASTTIAGGKNTGELFF
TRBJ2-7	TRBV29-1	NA	CSVVLTSYEQYF
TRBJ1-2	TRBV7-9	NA	CASSLSRQLGGYTF
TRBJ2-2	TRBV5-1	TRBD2	CASSLGLAGSSGELFF
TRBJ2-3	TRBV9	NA	CASSVEGRGGDTQYF
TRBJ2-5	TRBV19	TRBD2	CASSIGLAGGVSQETQYF
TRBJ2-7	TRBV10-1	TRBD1	CASSSGTGAYEQYF
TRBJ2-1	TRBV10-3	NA	CAISPTTDPVSYNEQFF
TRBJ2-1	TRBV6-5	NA	CASSYPAYNEQFF
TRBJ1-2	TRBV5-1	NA	CASSTYPKGGIGYTF
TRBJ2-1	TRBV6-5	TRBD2	CASSLIAGEQFF
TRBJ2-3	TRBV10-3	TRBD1	CAISAQGEHTDTQYF
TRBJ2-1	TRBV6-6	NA	CASSYRGIYNEQFF
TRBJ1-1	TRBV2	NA	CASSESGAQAFF
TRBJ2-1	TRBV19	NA	CASQRESLGSYNEQFF
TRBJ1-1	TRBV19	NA	CASSIASRGGRTGNTEAFF
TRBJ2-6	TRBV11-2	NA	CASSTTHSGANVLTF
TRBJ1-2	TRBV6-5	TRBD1	CASSPNRDRDRGYTF
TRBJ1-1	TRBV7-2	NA	CASSLYQANTEAFF
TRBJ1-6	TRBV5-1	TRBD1	CASSSQGDSSPLHF
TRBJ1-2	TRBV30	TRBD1	CAWTGGNAYGYTF
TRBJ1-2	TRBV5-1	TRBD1	CASSRGPEDSGYTF
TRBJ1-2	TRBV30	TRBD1	CAFPRGLGYTF
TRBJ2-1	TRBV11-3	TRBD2	CASSLAGLAEEQFF
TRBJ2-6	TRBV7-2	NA	CASSLASGSGANVLTF
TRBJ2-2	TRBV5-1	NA	CASSLRPVTGELFF
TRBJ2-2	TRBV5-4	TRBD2	CASSRGLAGLTGELFF
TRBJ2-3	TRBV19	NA	CASSLFGLEQDTQYF
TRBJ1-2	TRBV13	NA	CASSLTANYGYTF
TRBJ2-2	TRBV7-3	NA	CASSFRNTGELFF
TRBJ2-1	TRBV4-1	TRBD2	CASSPGGLAGSTYNEQFF
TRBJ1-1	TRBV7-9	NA	CASSFQGIRDPNTEAFF
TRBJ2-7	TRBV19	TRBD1	CASSRDREREQYF
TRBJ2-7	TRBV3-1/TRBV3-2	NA	CASSPQGVAVPYEQYF
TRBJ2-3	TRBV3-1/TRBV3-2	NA	CASSPTGTDTQYF
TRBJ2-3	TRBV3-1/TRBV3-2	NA	CASSQGWEARDTQYF
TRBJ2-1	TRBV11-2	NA	CASSPQGRRQFF
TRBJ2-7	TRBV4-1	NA	CASSQETADSYEQYF
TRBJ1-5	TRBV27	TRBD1	CASSPGQGAVQPQHF
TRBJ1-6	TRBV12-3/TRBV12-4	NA	CASSLQGGSPLHF
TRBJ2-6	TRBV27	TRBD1	CASSARQGRSGANVLTF
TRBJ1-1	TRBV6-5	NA	CASSYADRAFF
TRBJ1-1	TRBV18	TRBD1	CASSPPGQGMAEAFF
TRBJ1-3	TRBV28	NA	CATMWGPSGNTIYF